Shown below are 21 T cell receptor beta chains from a single sample sequenced in a study of shared clonotypes between healthy human individuals. Generated by immunoSEQ multiplex PCR, the TCRdb table keeps only in-frame clones and is missing some. The sample carries around 2,000,000 clones, more than 85% recorded once. CD8 cells regarded as naive lacked CD45RO, were positively chosen for CCR7, and omitted terminally differentiated effector memory CD45RA+ cells. Input material: naive CD8+ T cells from PBMCs. These receptors all come from a young man in good health. Some clones in this sample may be carry-over from other donors' samples.

The chain recombines TRBV27 with TRBJ2-1; D gene ambiguous. Trimming removed 3 bases at V and 3 bases at J, with 6 bases between. This CDR3 contains 13 residues. Germline-derived CDR1 and CDR2 are MNHEY and SMNVEV (reference sequence). The CDR3, as DNA: TGTGCCAGCAGTTTTAACGGCTACAATGAGCAGTTCTTC. It specifies CASSFNGYNEQFF.

This clone was detected once. The chain couples TRBV18 to TRBJ2-7; 9 bases match TRBD2. V lost 6 bases, J lost 4 bases, and 7 bases stayed unmatched. The CDR3 loop spans 14 amino acids. The germline gives CDR1 KGHSH, CDR2 LQKENI. The CDR3 region has the DNA TGTGCCAGCTCCGAGCGGGAGGCGCTTTACGAGCAGTACTTC. Translating gives CASSEREALYEQYF.

The table lists this clone with a count of one. The rearrangement links TRBV9 to TRBJ2-4; the D gene is possibly TRBD2 (6 bases). The length of the CDR3 is 12 residues. CDR1 and CDR2 (germline): SGDLS, YYNGEE. V shed 3 bases and J shed 8 bases, with 9 bases lying between them. CDR3 protein: CASSGLEDIQYF. The DNA for the CDR3 is TGTGCCAGCAGCGGACTAGAGGACATTCAGTACTTC.

The chain links TRBV27 to TRBJ2-7; TRBD2 aligns across 11 bases. Per the germline V gene, CDR1 is MNHEY and CDR2 is SMNVEV (reference sequence). V dropped 4 bases and J dropped 2; count of bases not matched to a gene: 10. This CDR3 comprises 17 residues. This CDR3 is CASSSNTYSGRAYEQYF. In DNA, the CDR3 is TGTGCCAGCAGTTCGAACACATATAGCGGGAGGGCCTACGAGCAGTACTTC.

The V and J genes are TRBV6-5 and TRBJ2-1; no definite D call. The germline V gene encodes CDR1 MNHEY and CDR2 SVGAGI. Trimming removed 1 base at V and 7 bases at J, with 14 bases between. This CDR3 is built from 15 residues. The CDR3 region is CASSYFVVPSNEQFF. DNA of the CDR3: TGTGCCAGCAGTTACTTCGTCGTTCCGAGTAATGAGCAGTTCTTC.

V and J are TRBV4-1 and TRBJ1-4, with D unresolved. Trimming stripped 3 bases from V and 8 bases from J, with 19 bases between. This CDR3 comprises 16 residues. Germline V CDR1 and CDR2: MGHRA, YSYEKL. The DNA for the CDR3 is TGCGCCAGCAGCCAGCAACGGGAAATAAAGCGGGAAAAACTGTTTTTT. Protein: CASSQQREIKREKLFF.

V and J are TRBV5-1 and TRBJ2-1, with a possible D match to TRBD2 (5 bases). The V gene's germline CDR1 is SGHRS and CDR2 YFSETQ. The CDR3 extends over 13 amino acids. V gave up 5 bases and J gave up 7 bases, with 13 bases separating them. CDR3 sequence: CASRADLGNEQFF. The CDR3 DNA is TGCGCCAGCAGGGCGGACTTGGGGAATGAGCAGTTCTTC.

This sequence joins TRBV5-4 and TRBJ1-2; the match to TRBD1 covers 9 bases. The ends lost 2 bases at V and 3 bases at J; junction bases unmatched: 8. The CDR3 spans 16 residues. CDR1 and CDR2 from the germline V gene are SGHNT and YYREEE (reference sequence). For the CDR3, the DNA is TGTGCCAGCAGCTTTACAGGGGGCGCTCTTTACTATGGCTACACCTTC. It specifies CASSFTGGALYYGYTF.

This rearrangement joins TRBV6-1 to TRBJ1-1; D might be TRBD1 (6 bases). Germline V gives CDR1 MNHNS, CDR2 SASEGT. This CDR3 has 17 amino acids. The ends were cut back, 3 bases at V and 0 bases at J, with 17 bases in the middle. The CDR3 DNA reads TGTGCCAGCAGTGAGCCGAGGGGGGGGAGAATGAACACTGAAGCTTTCTTT. It encodes CASSEPRGGRMNTEAFF.

The V call is TRBV6-5, the J call TRBJ2-5; 10 bases fit TRBD2. The CDR3 extends over 15 amino acids. Germline CDR1 and CDR2: MNHEY and SVGAGI. Unmatched junction bases numbered 8, after V lost 5 bases and J lost 5 bases. The CDR3 here is CASSTLAGVWETQYF. CDR3 sequence (DNA): TGTGCCAGCAGTACGCTAGCGGGAGTATGGGAGACCCAGTACTTC.

Worth noting for this clone: The sample has other DNA sequences that encode this CDR3 too. V is TRBV9 and J is TRBJ2-7; 8 nucleotides agree with TRBD1. The ends lost 2 bases at V and 1 base at J; junction bases unmatched: 5. CDR1 and CDR2 from the germline V gene are SGDLS and YYNGEE. The CDR3 spans 15 residues. The CDR3 DNA reads as TGTGCCAGCAGCGTCTCCGGGACAGGATCCTACGAGCAGTACTTC. Its protein product is CASSVSGTGSYEQYF.

The chain uses TRBV7-9 and TRBJ1-2; D remains ambiguous. Germline CDR1 is SEHNR and CDR2 is FQNEAQ (reference sequence). The CDR3 extends over 14 amino acids. V lost 3 bases and J lost 4, with 12 bases in between. This CDR3 is CASSFLLFSYGYTF. The CDR3 DNA is TGTGCCAGCAGCTTTTTATTGTTTTCCTATGGCTACACCTTC.

This chain joins TRBV19 and TRBJ2-1, with 11 bases fitting TRBD2. V shed 3 bases and J 6 bases; nucleotides not matched to a gene: 4. This CDR3 region has 15 residues. Per the germline V gene, CDR1 is LNHDA and CDR2 is SQIVND (reference sequence). CDR3: CASSIPTSGSNEQFF. CDR3 coding DNA: TGTGCCAGTAGTATCCCCACTAGCGGGAGCAATGAGCAGTTCTTC.

J is TRBJ2-7 and V is TRBV10-3, with D perhaps TRBD1 or TRBD2 (5 bases each). V lost 10 bases and J lost 5, with 15 bases in between. CDR3 size: 12 residues. Germline loops: CDR1 ENHRY, CDR2 SYGVKD. The CDR3 protein is CATTDWGNEQYF. DNA for the CDR3: TGTGCCACTACGGACTGGGGGAACGAGCAGTACTTC.

This rearrangement joins TRBV7-3 to TRBJ2-1; D ambiguous. Germline V gives CDR1 SGHTA, CDR2 FQGTGA. V was shortened by 5 bases and J by 3 bases, with 14 bases between the two germline ends. The CDR3 has 15 residues. In DNA, the CDR3 is TGTGCCAGCAGCATCATAGCTGGGGACTACAATGAGCAGTTCTTC. Protein product: CASSIIAGDYNEQFF.

The chain employs TRBV7-9 and TRBJ1-2, with D possibly TRBD1 on 6 matching bases. Germline CDR1 and CDR2: SEHNR and FQNEAQ (reference sequence). V was shortened by 1 base and J by 5 bases, with 17 bases between the two germline ends. The CDR3 runs 16 residues. The CDR3 here is CASSLELWTETYGYTF. CDR3 bases: TGTGCCAGCAGCTTAGAGTTGTGGACAGAGACTTATGGCTACACCTTC.

V is TRBV9 and J is TRBJ2-3; tentative D call: TRBD2 (7 bases). The germline V and J ends were trimmed by 5 bases and 2 bases, with 18 bases remaining between them. The germline V gene has CDR1 SGDLS and CDR2 YYNGEE. This CDR3 has 16 residues. The CDR3 bases are TGTGCCAGCAGTTATTTTGGCGGGGGCCTCACAGATACGCAGTATTTT. Translating gives CASSYFGGGLTDTQYF. Filled out from reference TRBV9 and TRBJ2-3, the complete variable domain reads DSGVTQTPKHLITATGQRVTLRCSPRSGDLSVYWYQQSLDQGLQFLIQYYNGEERAKGNILERFSAQQFPDLHSELNLSSLELGDSALYFCASSYFGGGLTDTQYFGPGTRLTVL.

The chain recombines TRBV5-5 with TRBJ1-5; D ambiguous. V was pared by 4 bases and J by 1 base, with 9 bases between. Per germline, CDR1 SGHKS and CDR2 YYEKEE (reference sequence). The CDR3 sequence is 14 residues long. The chain's CDR3 is CASSPTGSNQPQHF. The CDR3 bases are TGTGCCAGCAGCCCTACGGGAAGCAATCAGCCCCAGCATTTT.

The rearrangement links TRBV2 to TRBJ2-5, with 11 bases matching TRBD2. This CDR3 region has 17 residues. With V trimmed by 6 bases and J by 2 bases, 11 bases remained unmatched. Germline V gives CDR1 SNHLY, CDR2 FYNNEI. CDR3 in DNA: TGTGCCAGCAGCGCTAGCCCGGGACTAGCGGATCAAGAGACCCAGTACTTC. It yields the protein CASSASPGLADQETQYF. Full variable domain (outside the CDR3, taken from reference TRBV2 and TRBJ2-5): EPEVTQTPSHQVTQMGQEVILRCVPISNHLYFYWYRQILGQKVEFLVSFYNNEISEKSEIFDDQFSVERPDGSNFTLKIRSTKLEDSAMYFCASSASPGLADQETQYFGPGTRLLVL.

On this clone: In the same sample, other DNA sequences code for this CDR3. The V and J genes are TRBV11-2 and TRBJ2-7; D is ambiguous. With 1 base removed from V and 7 bases from J, the gap between germline ends came to 5 bases. Germline V gene sequence: CDR1 SGHAT, CDR2 FQNNGV. The CDR3 extends over 11 amino acids. CDR3 region: CASSLVSEQYF. In DNA, the CDR3 is TGTGCCAGCAGCTTAGTTTCGGAGCAGTACTTC.

This clone was seen only once. V gene TRBV7-3 combines with J gene TRBJ2-1; D is perhaps TRBD1 (5 bases). V was pared by 5 bases and J by 4 bases, with 9 bases between. The CDR3 has 13 amino acids. Germline CDR1 SGHTA, CDR2 FQGTGA. CDR3 sequence (DNA): TGTGCCAGCAGCCCAGACAGTTACAATGAGCAGTTCTTC. It translates to CASSPDSYNEQFF.